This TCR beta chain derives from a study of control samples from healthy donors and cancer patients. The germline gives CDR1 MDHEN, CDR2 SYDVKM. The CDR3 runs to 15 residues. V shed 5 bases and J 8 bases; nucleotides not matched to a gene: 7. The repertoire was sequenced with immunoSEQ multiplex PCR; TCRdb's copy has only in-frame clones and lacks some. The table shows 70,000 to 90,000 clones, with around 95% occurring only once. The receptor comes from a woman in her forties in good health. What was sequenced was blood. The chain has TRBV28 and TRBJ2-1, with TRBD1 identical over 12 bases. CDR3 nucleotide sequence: TGTGCCAGCAGTCCTCCGGGACAGGGGGCCGATGAGCAGTTCTTC. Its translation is CASSPPGQGADEQFF.